Sequencing of this T cell receptor beta chain was carried out in a study of cytomegalovirus exposure and HLA in healthy donors. Overall study results and limits: Exclusion as indistinguishable affected some V segments, including TRBV6-2 and TRBV6-3. A later analysis revealed that TCR association rates differed between HLA loci, peaking at DRB1 and bottoming out at HLA-C.

Concerning this clone itself: The antigen is not known.

The PCR ran on 60 Vbeta and 13 Jbeta primers. Profiling relied on immunoSEQ multiplex PCR, and the TCRdb table lists in-frame clones only, not all of them. This listing includes approximately 110,000 clones. V dropped 0 bases and J dropped 4 bases, with 12 bases sitting between them. CDR1 is MGHRA and CDR2 is YSYEKL in the germline V gene. There are 15 residues in the CDR3. The chain couples TRBV4-1 to TRBJ1-2, with a possible D match to TRBD1 (6 bases). The clonotype was recovered from a man aged 25 to 45 in good health and CMV-seronegative. Sequencing was performed on PBMCs. The CDR3 reads CASSQDEGGAYGYTF. The CDR3 nucleotides read TGCGCCAGCAGCCAAGATGAGGGGGGGGCCTATGGCTACACCTTC.